These 27 T cell receptor beta chains were all obtained from the same sample, sequenced in a study of T cells in Graves' hyperthyroidism and ophthalmopathy. Amplification of TCR beta CDR3 regions was performed using RNA transcripts as template. TCR CDR3 regions were first amplified by RT-PCR with HTBI primers. TCRdb fed the multiplex PCR reads into MiXCR, producing one record per CDR3 protein. The sample holds roughly 710,000 distinct CDR3 sequences, roughly a third seen once. The sample was blood. The source is a middle-aged woman with Graves' hyperthyroidism.

This clonotype was recorded many times. The V and J genes are TRBV24-1 and TRBJ2-5; 9 nucleotides agree with TRBD1. The germline V gene encodes CDR1 KGHDR and CDR2 SFDVKD. The CDR3 is made up of 15 amino acids. V was clipped by 6 bases and J by 5 bases; unmatched bases: 9. CDR3 amino acids: CATSPRTGATETQYF. The CDR3 nucleotides are TGTGCCACCAGTCCAAGGACAGGGGCAACGGAGACCCAGTACTTC.

CDR3 DNA: TGCAGCGTTGACGACGGGGTAGATGGTGCTTACGAGCAGTACTTC. Translated: CSVDDGVDGAYEQYF. The chain couples TRBV29-1 to TRBJ2-7, with D possibly matching TRBD2 (5 bases). This CDR3 has 15 residues. V lost 3 bases and J 4 bases, leaving 19 bases between the germline ends. Germline V gene sequence: CDR1 SQVTM, CDR2 ANQGSEA.

This clonotype occurred many times. The chain has TRBV11-2 and TRBJ1-1; TRBD1 is a possible D gene (5 bases). This CDR3 contains 12 residues. Germline CDR1 is SGHAT and CDR2 is FQNNGV. Between the trimmed V and J ends, which lost 3 bases and 10 bases, there was a span of 12 bases. The CDR3 protein is CASSLTAMGAFF. The CDR3 DNA is TGTGCCAGCAGCTTGACAGCCATGGGAGCTTTCTTT.

This clonotype was counted between two and nine times. The rearrangement joins TRBV7-6 to TRBJ1-1; D is perhaps TRBD1 (5 bases). The CDR3 length is 22 residues. In germline, CDR1 is SGHVS, CDR2 FNYEAQ. V gave up 4 bases and J gave up 0 bases, with 33 bases separating them. The CDR3 spells CASSSGRLSFGSVGPVNTEAFF. In DNA, the CDR3 is TGTGCCAGCAGCTCGGGACGCCTCAGTTTCGGGAGCGTAGGACCTGTGAACACTGAAGCTTTCTTT.

The V and J genes are TRBV25-1 and TRBJ2-7; 8 nucleotides align to TRBD1. Germline assignment: CDR1 MGHDK and CDR2 SYGVNS. With V trimmed by 6 bases and J by 7 bases, 11 bases remained unmatched. The CDR3 covers 14 residues. CDR3 DNA sequence: TGTGCCAGCAGCGTGACAGGGGATACGCAGGAGCAGTACTTC. It encodes CASSVTGDTQEQYF.

This clonotype was found once. This may be a read error: a much more frequent sequence differs by one nucleotide. V usage is TRBV20-1 and J usage is TRBJ2-1; weak D call: TRBD1 (5 bases). Germline V CDR1 and CDR2: DFQATT, SNEGSKA (reference sequence). Trimming took off 1 base at V and 10 bases at J, with 14 bases between the two ends. The CDR3 is 13 residues long. The CDR3 sequence is CSARVTGVYEQFF. The CDR3 bases are TGCAGTGCTAGAGTTACAGGAGTCTACGAGCAGTTCTTC.

This clonotype was picked up one time. A much more abundant neighbour one base away suggests this may be a read error. Here the CDR3 DNA reads TGTGCCAGCAGCTTCCCTCTATACATGAGCACTGAAGCTTTCTTT. Its protein product is CASSFPLYMSTEAFF. The chain combines TRBV10-3 with TRBJ1-1; unclear D gene. Trimming removed 10 bases at V and 4 bases at J, with 22 bases between. CDR1 is ENHRY, CDR2 SYGVKD, per germline. The CDR3 is 15 residues long.

This clonotype appeared many times. The rearrangement uses TRBV15 and TRBJ2-1; perhaps D is TRBD1 or TRBD2 (5 bases each). Germline CDR1 and CDR2: LNHNV and YYDKDF (reference sequence). This CDR3 is built from 15 residues. Trimming took 5 bases from V and 6 from J, leaving 17 bases between them. The CDR3 nucleotides read TGTGCCACCAGCCACGACGCCGGGGCCCTCAATGAGCAGTTCTTC. Amino acids: CATSHDAGALNEQFF.

In this sample, this clonotype turned up many times. The chain uses TRBV5-1 and TRBJ1-2; possible D gene TRBD1, 5 bases. Germline CDR1 and CDR2: SGHRS and YFSETQ. V lost 6 bases and J lost 2, with 8 bases in between. There are 12 residues in the CDR3. CDR3 coding DNA: TGCGCCAGCACGGGGACGAACTATGGCTACACCTTC. Translation gives CASTGTNYGYTF.

V gene TRBV5-1 combines with J gene TRBJ2-3; 12 nucleotides agree with TRBD2. From germline, CDR1 is SGHRS and CDR2 YFSETQ. The J segment lost 1 base and the V segment lost 3 bases, leaving 3 bases of the junction unmatched. CDR3 length equals 16 residues. The CDR3 spells CASSSASGGGTDTQYF. The CDR3 nucleotides read TGCGCCAGCAGCTCGGCTAGCGGGGGGGGCACAGATACGCAGTATTTT.

This clonotype occurred many times. The chain joins TRBV7-9 to TRBJ1-1; tentatively, D is TRBD1 (5 bases). Germline lookup yields CDR1 SEHNR and CDR2 FQNEAQ (reference sequence). The CDR3 contains 14 residues. Trimming cost V 0 bases and J 6 bases, with 11 bases left between them. The CDR3 loop is CASSLAKAGPEAFF. The DNA of the CDR3 is TGTGCCAGCAGCTTAGCGAAAGCGGGACCTGAAGCTTTCTTT.

This clonotype came up a few times. This CDR3 reads CASSLPTLLNTEAFF. The CDR3 nucleotides are TGTGCCAGCAGCTTACCCACTTTACTGAACACTGAAGCTTTCTTT. The genes are TRBV7-9 and TRBJ1-1; D remains ambiguous. CDR3 length equals 15 residues. Germline V gives CDR1 SEHNR, CDR2 FQNEAQ (reference sequence). The germline V and J ends were trimmed by 2 bases and 0 bases, with 10 bases remaining between them.

This clonotype was picked up one time. Possible read error: a much larger clone is one base away. The chain links TRBV9 to TRBJ2-7; 10 bases are a match to TRBD2. The CDR3 has 15 amino acids. Germline CDR1 reads SGDLS; CDR2 reads YYNGEE. As DNA, the CDR3 is TGTGACAGCAGCGTAGGGGCTAGCGGGAGATACGAGCAGTACTTC. Its protein is CDSSVGASGRYEQYF.

The chain links TRBV11-2 to TRBJ2-7, with a weak D call TRBD2 (5 bases). V was pared by 3 bases and J by 3 bases, with 12 bases between. The germline V gene encodes CDR1 SGHAT and CDR2 FQNNGV. This CDR3 has 14 amino acids. For the CDR3, the DNA is TGTGCCAGCAGCTTTCCGGGAAACAGCTACGAGCAGTACTTC. Translating it yields CASSFPGNSYEQYF.

This clonotype was seen ten or more times. The J gene is TRBJ1-1, the V gene TRBV2, with a weak D call TRBD1 (6 bases). This CDR3 is built from 14 residues. Germline CDR1 is SNHLY and CDR2 is FYNNEI. V lost 7 bases and J 0 bases, leaving 12 bases between the germline ends. The CDR3 DNA follows: TGTGCCAGCACCTCGACAGGCATGAACACTGAAGCTTTCTTT. Residues: CASTSTGMNTEAFF.

The chain carries TRBV15 and TRBJ1-2; TRBD1 matches 8 bases. V lost 10 bases, J lost 4 bases, and 11 bases stayed unmatched. Germline CDR1 and CDR2: LNHNV and YYDKDF (reference sequence). The CDR3 has 14 amino acids. As DNA, the CDR3 is TGTGCCAGCAGGGGGCCCCTAGAGTTCTATGGCTACACCTTC. Translating it yields CASRGPLEFYGYTF.

This chain links TRBV6-5 with TRBJ1-5; no definite D call. V lost 7 bases to trimming and J lost 6 bases, with 13 bases between them. Germline CDR1 is MNHEY and CDR2 is SVGAGI. The CDR3 runs 13 residues. The DNA of the CDR3 is TGTGCCAGCACCCCTGGAGGTGCTCAGCCCCAGCATTTT. This gives the protein CASTPGGAQPQHF.

Many counts were recorded for this clonotype. The chain carries TRBV11-2 and TRBJ1-1; 8 nucleotides align to TRBD1. Germline trimming cut 4 bases from V and 4 bases from J; bases unmatched to any gene: 8. CDR1 is SGHAT, CDR2 FQNNGV, per germline. This CDR3 comprises 15 residues. The CDR3 DNA sequence: TGTGCCAGCAGCTATCAGGGGGCGCTGGGCACTGAAGCTTTCTTT. Translated: CASSYQGALGTEAFF.

This clonotype was counted at least ten times. The chain recombines TRBV2 with TRBJ2-2; D possibly corresponds to TRBD1 (7 bases). CDR1 is SNHLY and CDR2 is FYNNEI in the germline V gene. Trimming stripped 6 bases from V and 6 bases from J, with 11 bases between. The CDR3 covers 13 residues. The chain's CDR3 is CASSLRGAGELFF. CDR3 sequence (DNA): TGTGCCAGCAGCCTCAGGGGGGCCGGGGAGCTGTTTTTT.

V gene TRBV19 combines with J gene TRBJ2-7; 9 bases fit TRBD1. The CDR3 consists of 15 residues. With 3 bases clipped from V and 2 bases from J, the junction kept 5 bases outside the gene matches. Looked up from germline, CDR1 is LNHDA and CDR2 is SQIVND (reference sequence). The CDR3 protein is CASSIQTGGTYEQYF. The DNA for the CDR3 is TGTGCCAGTAGTATCCAGACAGGGGGAACCTACGAGCAGTACTTC.

In its sample, this clonotype was seen many times. The gene calls are TRBV6-5 and TRBJ1-2, with unresolved D. Germline CDR1 and CDR2: MNHEY and SVGAGI. The CDR3 spans 13 residues. Trimming removed 6 bases from V and 4 bases from J, with 12 bases in between. Here the CDR3 DNA reads TGTGCCAGCAGCGTAACCGCGGCCTATGGCTACACCTTC. It translates to CASSVTAAYGYTF.

A note on this clonotype: An end of the junction differs from the germline gene, which may be a read error. The chain couples TRBV7-9 to TRBJ1-2; 10 bases line up with TRBD1. Germline-derived CDR1 and CDR2 are SEHNR and FQNEAQ (reference sequence). There are 16 residues in the CDR3. CDR3 bases: TGCGCCAGCAGCCAAGGCCGACAGGGGGCCGTCTATGGCTACACCTTC. Translation: CASSQGRQGAVYGYTF.

The table lists this clonotype with a few counts. The chain joins TRBV19 to TRBJ2-3; unclear D gene. This CDR3 has 17 residues. Per germline, CDR1 LNHDA and CDR2 SQIVND (reference sequence). V was trimmed by 5 bases and J by 2 bases, leaving 20 bases between them. The CDR3 protein is CASSSQLWVRPTDTQYF. In DNA, the CDR3 is TGTGCCAGTAGTTCACAACTTTGGGTCAGACCCACAGATACGCAGTATTTT.

The CDR3 bases are TGCGCCAGCAGCCCACTCCCCGGCGTGGGGGAGACCCAGTACTTC. Its translation: CASSPLPGVGETQYF. This chain uses TRBV4-1 with TRBJ2-5; no clear D. The CDR3 spans 15 residues. The germline gives CDR1 MGHRA, CDR2 YSYEKL. Trimming removed 4 bases from V and 5 bases from J, with 17 bases in between.

This clonotype was observed at least ten times. The CDR3, as DNA: TGTGCCAGCAGCTTAGGTCTCAGGGTGGACGAGCAGTACTTC. Protein product: CASSLGLRVDEQYF. The V gene is TRBV7-2, the J gene TRBJ2-7; TRBD1 might be the D (5 bases). Germline values: CDR1 SGHTA, CDR2 FQGNSA. CDR3 length equals 14 residues. Deletions cut 1 base from V and 5 bases from J, with 12 bases between.

The chain recombines TRBV27 with TRBJ1-5, with D possibly matching TRBD1 (6 bases). The V gene's germline CDR1 is MNHEY and CDR2 SMNVEV (reference sequence). The CDR3 totals 15 residues. V was cut by 4 bases and J by 5 bases, with 15 bases left in between. The CDR3 coding sequence is TGTGCCAGCAGTTACACGGCGGGGGCTGATCAGCCCCAGCATTTT. Encoded protein: CASSYTAGADQPQHF.

This sequence joins TRBV4-2 and TRBJ1-4; 8 bases are shared with TRBD1. The CDR3 is made up of 15 amino acids. The J segment lost 3 bases and the V segment lost 2 bases, leaving 2 bases of the junction unmatched. Germline V gene sequence: CDR1 LGHNA, CDR2 YNFKEQ. The CDR3 is CASSQQTGANEKLFF. CDR3 nucleotides: TGTGCCAGCAGCCAACAGACAGGGGCTAATGAAAAACTGTTTTTT.